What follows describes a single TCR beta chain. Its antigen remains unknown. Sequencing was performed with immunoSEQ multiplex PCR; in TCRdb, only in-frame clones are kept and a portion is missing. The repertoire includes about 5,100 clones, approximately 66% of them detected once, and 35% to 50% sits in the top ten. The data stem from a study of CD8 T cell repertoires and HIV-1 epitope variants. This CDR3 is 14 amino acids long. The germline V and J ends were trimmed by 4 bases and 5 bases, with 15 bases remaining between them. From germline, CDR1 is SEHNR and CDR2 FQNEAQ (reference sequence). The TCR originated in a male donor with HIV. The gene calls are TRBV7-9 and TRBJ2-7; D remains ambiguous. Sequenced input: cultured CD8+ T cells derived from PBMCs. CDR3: CASSSVRRPDEQYF. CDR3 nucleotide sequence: TGTGCCAGCAGCTCAGTCCGAAGACCGGACGAGCAGTACTTC.